These T cell receptor beta chains were read from a single sample in a study of regulatory T cells in long-lasting Graves disease. In TCRdb, the multiplex PCR reads were re-called with MiXCR into one record per CDR3 protein. The data hold about 530,000 distinct CDR3 sequences, with 15% to 20% observed a single time. These data also featured in a second study, about T cells in Graves' hyperthyroidism and ophthalmopathy.

The sample was peripheral blood mononuclear cells (PBMCs), taken at new diagnosis, from a patient treated with antithyroid drugs. These receptors were obtained from a middle-aged woman with Graves disease. CDR3s include the opening cysteine and the closing phenylalanine or tryptophan. The D gene is left open where the match is weak. Part of the rows lack a size; the others show once, few, many or a class for expanded clones.

TRBV12-3/TRBV12-4	TRBJ1-2	.	few	TGTGCCAGCAGTCCAGCGGGACCAAAAGGAGAGGGTTGTGGCTACACCTTC	CASSPAGPKGEGCGYTF
TRBV2	TRBJ2-3	TRBD1	many	TGTGCCAGCAGTGAAGGGGACAGGGTTGCAGATACGCAGTATTTT	CASSEGDRVADTQYF
TRBV10-2	TRBJ2-1	.	.	TGCGCCAGCAGTGAAGGGCGAGGGCAGTTCTTC	CASSEGRGQFF
TRBV7-9	TRBJ1-5	.	few	TGTGCCAGCAGCTTAACTGAGGGCCAGCCCCAGCATTTT	CASSLTEGQPQHF
TRBV10-3	TRBJ1-5	.	many	TGTGCCATCAGTACGTCCGAGGACAGAAATCAGCCCCAGCATTTT	CAISTSEDRNQPQHF
TRBV7-3	TRBJ2-7	TRBD1	.	TGTGCCAGCAGCTTCCACGGACAGGGTCGGTACGAGCAGTACTTC	CASSFHGQGRYEQYF
TRBV18	TRBJ2-7	.	many	TGTGCCAGCTCACCACAGTCAGGTACAGTCTCCTACGAGCAGTACTTC	CASSPQSGTVSYEQYF
TRBV2	TRBJ1-5	TRBD1	many	TGTGCCAGCATTGGAGACAGGGTGACTCAGCCCCAGCATTTT	CASIGDRVTQPQHF
TRBV7-9	TRBJ2-7	.	few	TGTGCCAGCGGTTGGCAGGGAGGCCGCGAGCAGTACTTC	CASGWQGGREQYF
TRBV5-1	TRBJ2-5	.	few	TGCGCCAGCAGCTTGGGGGTAGCGGAAGAGACCCAGTACTTC	CASSLGVAEETQYF
TRBV2	TRBJ1-1	.	many	TGTGCCAGCAGAGTTGAACTTGTGAACACTGAAGCTTTCTTT	CASRVELVNTEAFF
TRBV4-1	TRBJ1-1	.	.	TGCGCCAGCAGCCAAGATTATCGCTCTCTAACTGAAGCTTTCTTT	CASSQDYRSLTEAFF
TRBV19	TRBJ1-5	.	.	TGTGCCAGTAGTATCCCCCTAGATCAGCCCCAGCATTTT	CASSIPLDQPQHF
TRBV5-5	TRBJ1-6	TRBD1	few	TGTGCCAGCAGCTTTCCCAGGGGGAATAATTCACCCCTCCACTTT	CASSFPRGNNSPLHF
TRBV3-1	TRBJ1-3	.	.	TGTGCCAGCAGCCAAGATTACGGGGGGCGCCGAGGAAACACCATATATTTT	CASSQDYGGRRGNTIYF
TRBV2	TRBJ2-7	TRBD1	few	TGTGCCAGCAGGAGGGGGCAGGGTGTGCACGAGCAGTACTTC	CASRRGQGVHEQYF
TRBV2	TRBJ2-1	TRBD2	.	TGTGCCAGCAGTCTTGGACTAGCGGGGGTACAGTTCTTC	CASSLGLAGVQFF
TRBV7-3	TRBJ1-1	.	few	TGTGCCAGCAGCCTAGAGGGCAGGGACGCTGAAGCTTTCTTT	CASSLEGRDAEAFF
TRBV28	TRBJ2-5	TRBD1	many	TGTGCCAGCAGACCTGACAGGGGGCTACGAGAGACCCAGTACTTC	CASRPDRGLRETQYF
TRBV2	TRBJ1-3	.	many	TGTGCCAGCAGTGATAGGCTAGCGGGAAACACCATATATTTT	CASSDRLAGNTIYF
TRBV20-1	TRBJ2-3	.	many	TGCAGTGCTAGAGGGGCATACACAGATACGCAGTATTTT	CSARGAYTDTQYF
TRBV12-3/TRBV12-4	TRBJ2-3	TRBD2	many	TGTGCCAGCAGCACGACTAGCGGGGGGGGTACGCAGTATTTT	CASSTTSGGGTQYF
TRBV5-6	TRBJ1-1	.	many	TGTGCCAGCAGCCGTACCTTGGATAGGGTTGAAGCTTTCTTT	CASSRTLDRVEAFF
TRBV7-9	TRBJ1-1	.	.	TGTGCCAGCAGCTTAGCAGGGTACGCTGAAGCTTTCTTT	CASSLAGYAEAFF
TRBV18	TRBJ2-3	TRBD2	.	TGTGCCAGCTCACCCAGTTTAGCGGGGGCAGGAGATACGCAGTATTTT	CASSPSLAGAGDTQYF
TRBV18	TRBJ2-3	TRBD2	many	TGTGCCACCTACACTCCCCTAGCGGGGACGCAGTATTTT	CATYTPLAGTQYF
TRBV12-3/TRBV12-4	TRBJ2-1	TRBD2	.	TGTGCCAGCAGTTTAGCAGCGGGGATGACCTACAATGAGCAGTTCTTC	CASSLAAGMTYNEQFF
TRBV20-1	TRBJ2-1	.	many	TGCAGTGCTAGAAGTTCCGGGGGACGGTACAATGAGCAGTTCTTC	CSARSSGGRYNEQFF
TRBV28	TRBJ1-5	.	.	TGTGCCAGCAGTGGAAAAAGGGGGTTTGGTCAGCCCCAGCATTTT	CASSGKRGFGQPQHF
TRBV5-1	TRBJ1-2	.	.	TGCGCCAGCAGTGAGGGGGGGCCCCCCTACACCTTC	CASSEGGPPYTF